This T cell receptor (beta chain) was sequenced in a study of early T cells in non-severe SARS-CoV-2 infection. By frequency in the sample, this clonotype is medium-sized (0.01 to 0.1%). MiXCR, applied by TCRdb to the 5' RACE reads, yields one record per CDR3 protein. This table holds 40,000 to 60,000 distinct CDR3 sequences, 4% to 5% found once. CDR1 and CDR2 (germline): KGHSH, LQKENI. V gave up 8 bases and J gave up 0 bases; unmatched junction bases: 5. The length of the CDR3 is 15 residues. The material sequenced was whole blood. The rearrangement links TRBV18 to TRBJ2-1, with 9 bases aligning to TRBD1. The TCR originated in an adult who was a healthcare worker with PCR-confirmed SARS-CoV-2 infection or an uninfected control (not recorded which). The CDR3 DNA sequence: TGTGCCAGCGGACAGGGGACGAGCTCCTACAATGAGCAGTTCTTC. It specifies CASGQGTSSYNEQFF.